The source of this T cell receptor (beta chain) is a study of blood T cell repertoires in COVID-19. Looking at the study overall: Donors in the United States, Italy and Spain gave samples during acute or convalescent COVID-19. PBMCs, B-cell-depleted T cells, or T cells were the source of the cDNA or gDNA that made up the material.

How the authors handled the data: Reference gene primer amplification gave nucleated cell count estimates. TCRdb's copy holds only in-frame clones and misses some; the assay was immunoSEQ multiplex PCR. Clonal size and the V and J genes are those of that table, whereas D and trimming came from the DNA. The sample contains roughly 160,000 clones, approximately 90% of which appear only once. The CDR3 has 13 residues. Germline lookup yields CDR1 SQVTM and CDR2 ANQGSEA. The V gene lost 7 bases and the J gene lost 1 base, with 13 bases spanning the gap. V is TRBV29-1 and J is TRBJ1-1, with a weak D call TRBD1 (6 bases). Sequencing was carried out using peripheral blood. This receptor was taken from a man aged 18 to 30 with acute or convalescent COVID-19. In DNA form, the CDR3 reads TGCAGCGCTCTTGGGGGCCCGAACACTGAAGCTTTCTTT. Residues: CSALGGPNTEAFF.